The 26 T cell receptor beta chains presented below share a single source sample, sequenced in a study of T-cell memory formation after mild COVID-19. MiXCR was run by TCRdb on the 5' RACE reads, yielding one entry per CDR3 protein. The profile shows hundreds of thousands of distinct CDR3 sequences, 18% of them singletons. Sequencing was carried out using PBMCs or a T cell subset sorted from them (not recorded which). The receptors come from an adult woman who had mild COVID-19 (a few samples of this study predate the infection). Cell type and time point are not known.

This clonotype was seen ten or more times. V is TRBV7-2 and J is TRBJ2-1; D remains ambiguous. This CDR3 region has 13 residues. Germline assignment: CDR1 SGHTA and CDR2 FQGNSA. V was shortened by 1 base and J by 5 bases, with 6 bases between the two germline ends. CDR3: CASSLDADNEQFF. CDR3 in DNA: TGTGCCAGCAGCTTAGATGCGGACAATGAGCAGTTCTTC.

This clonotype was found a few times. The limits of the CDR3 on the DNA are not certain, so only TCRdb's listed CDR3 is given. The chain employs TRBV5-1 and TRBJ1-1; the table gives TRBD1 as D, unverified against the DNA. Termini included, the CDR3 measures 15 amino acids. Per germline, CDR1 SGHRS and CDR2 YFSETQ. CDR3 sequence: CASSLEFGTGTFGFF.

This clonotype was seen repeatedly, ten times or more. The chain employs TRBV24-1 and TRBJ2-1; 7 bases are shared with TRBD2. Per germline, CDR1 KGHDR and CDR2 SFDVKD. J lost 9 bases, V lost 9 bases, and 4 bases had no gene match. The CDR3 totals 11 residues. CDR3 loop: CATGEGGEQFF. Written as DNA, the CDR3 is TGTGCCACCGGGGAGGGTGGTGAGCAGTTCTTC.

The chain links TRBV4-1 to TRBJ2-7, with a tentative D call TRBD2 (5 bases). Germline V gives CDR1 MGHRA, CDR2 YSYEKL. CDR3 length: 15 amino acids. V lost 0 bases and J 3 bases, leaving 12 bases between the germline ends. The CDR3 DNA sequence: TGCGCCAGCAGCCAAGATCAAGAAGGGAGCTACGAGCAGTACTTC. Translating gives CASSQDQEGSYEQYF.

This clonotype has a count of ten or more. The chain carries TRBV29-1 and TRBJ1-2; D unresolved. CDR1 SQVTM and CDR2 ANQGSEA come from the germline V gene. The germline V and J ends were trimmed by 2 bases and 8 bases, with 15 bases remaining between them. This CDR3 region has 13 residues. The CDR3 nucleotides are TGCAGCGTTGAACAGCCAGCACTTGGGGGCTACACCTTC. Its translation is CSVEQPALGGYTF.

This rearrangement joins TRBV7-7 to TRBJ2-1; the D gene is possibly TRBD2 (7 bases). The germline CDR1 and CDR2 sequences are SSHAT and FNYEAQ (reference sequence). V shed 2 bases and J shed 8 bases, with 13 bases lying between them. The CDR3 runs 14 residues. DNA of the CDR3: TGTGCCAGCAGCTTATCGGGGGGCATCGATGAGCAGTTCTTC. Its translation: CASSLSGGIDEQFF.

This clonotype was detected a few times. The chain is built from TRBV10-3 and TRBJ1-5; D may be TRBD1 (5 bases). V was clipped by 2 bases and J by 5 bases, with 10 bases between them. The CDR3 contains 14 residues. The germline V gene encodes CDR1 ENHRY and CDR2 SYGVKD. DNA for the CDR3: TGTGCCATCAGTGAGCAGGGCAACGATCAGCCCCAGCATTTT. Its protein product is CAISEQGNDQPQHF.

The chain is built from TRBV29-1 and TRBJ2-7, with D possibly being TRBD2 (5 bases). The CDR3 is 11 residues long. Germline loops: CDR1 SQVTM, CDR2 ANQGSEA. Trimming stripped 5 bases from V and 5 bases from J, with 10 bases between. CDR3 coding DNA: TGCAGCGTTCGACGAGGGCACGAGCAGTACTTC. Its translation is CSVRRGHEQYF.

The genes are TRBV27 and TRBJ2-3, with D perhaps matching TRBD2 (5 bases). This CDR3 comprises 16 residues. Trimming removed 5 bases at V and 1 base at J, with 16 bases between. Per the germline V gene, CDR1 is MNHEY and CDR2 is SMNVEV (reference sequence). This CDR3 reads CASSPWTGPGTDTQYF. CDR3 coding DNA: TGTGCCAGCAGTCCCTGGACTGGGCCGGGCACAGATACGCAGTATTTT.

This clonotype was recorded once. The chain recombines TRBV6-2 or TRBV6-3 with TRBJ1-5; 12 bases align to TRBD1. The germline gives CDR1 MNHEY, CDR2 SVGEGT. V was clipped by 6 bases and J by 6 bases; unmatched bases: 15. CDR3 length equals 18 residues. The CDR3 is CASRPGTGGAEWGQPQHF. The DNA for the CDR3 is TGTGCCAGCAGACCCGGGACAGGGGGCGCGGAGTGGGGTCAGCCCCAGCATTTT.

This clonotype has only a few counts. The chain combines TRBV7-3 with TRBJ2-2, with a weak D call TRBD2 (6 bases). CDR3 length: 15 amino acids. The germline V gene has CDR1 SGHTA and CDR2 FQGTGA. V dropped 5 bases and J dropped 4 bases, with 14 bases sitting between them. CDR3 sequence reads: CASSLLGGGTGELFF. In DNA, the CDR3 is TGTGCCAGCAGCCTTCTCGGGGGTGGCACCGGGGAGCTGTTTTTT.

The chain is built from TRBV7-9 and TRBJ2-3, with 8 positions matching TRBD2. Germline loops: CDR1 SEHNR, CDR2 FQNEAQ (reference sequence). J lost 2 bases, V lost 9 bases, and 7 bases had no gene match. This CDR3 is built from 14 residues. The CDR3 nucleotides are TGTGCCAGGGGGACTAGTGAAGCCACAGATACGCAGTATTTT. Protein product: CARGTSEATDTQYF.

The chain has TRBV9 and TRBJ1-1, with 7 bases matching TRBD1. V was clipped by 0 bases and J by 4 bases; unmatched bases: 3. The length of the CDR3 is 14 residues. CDR1 is SGDLS, CDR2 YYNGEE, per germline. CDR3 in amino acids: CASSVEGGITEAFF. The CDR3 DNA follows: TGTGCCAGCAGCGTAGAAGGGGGCATCACTGAAGCTTTCTTT.

The rearrangement uses TRBV9 and TRBJ1-2; 9 nucleotides agree with TRBD1. CDR1 is SGDLS, CDR2 YYNGEE, per germline. The V segment lost 3 bases and the J segment 4 bases; nucleotides outside the gene matches: 4. The CDR3 length is 14 residues. The CDR3 spells CASSGTGATYGYTF. CDR3 bases: TGTGCCAGCAGCGGGACAGGGGCTACCTATGGCTACACCTTC. Looking up the rest from reference TRBV9 and TRBJ1-2 gives the full variable domain: DSGVTQTPKHLITATGQRVTLRCSPRSGDLSVYWYQQSLDQGLQFLIQYYNGEERAKGNILERFSAQQFPDLHSELNLSSLELGDSALYFCASSGTGATYGYTFGSGTRLTVV.

This clonotype was detected many times. The genes are TRBV29-1 and TRBJ2-7, with 7 bases that match TRBD2. J lost 2 bases, V lost 6 bases, and 19 bases had no gene match. The CDR3 runs 17 residues. Germline values: CDR1 SQVTM, CDR2 ANQGSEA. In DNA, the CDR3 is TGCAGCGTGAGGGGACTACTCTTGAAAACCGAAACCTACGAGCAGTACTTC. It translates to CSVRGLLLKTETYEQYF.

There are a few counts of this clonotype. This chain connects TRBV12-5 to TRBJ2-7, with 9 bases aligning to TRBD1. This CDR3 comprises 14 residues. Germline V lookup: CDR1 LGHNT, CDR2 FRNRAP. V was clipped by 7 bases and J by 3 bases; unmatched bases: 7. The CDR3 DNA reads TGTGCTAGTGCCCCGGGACAGGGAATCTACGAGCAGTACTTC. Protein: CASAPGQGIYEQYF.

This clonotype was seen more than once but under ten times. The V and J genes are TRBV18 and TRBJ2-5; the D is unclear. The CDR3 extends over 13 amino acids. Germline V CDR1 and CDR2: KGHSH, LQKENI. V gave up 3 bases and J gave up 3 bases, with 8 bases separating them. Here the CDR3 DNA reads TGTGCCAGCTCACCTCGGGCAGAAGAGACCCAGTACTTC. Translating it yields CASSPRAEETQYF.

This clonotype has only a few counts. This chain links TRBV5-6 with TRBJ2-4, with 15 bases identical to TRBD2. Germline V lookup: CDR1 SGHDT, CDR2 YYEEEE. V dropped 0 bases and J dropped 4; count of bases not matched to a gene: 17. The CDR3 spans 22 residues. Written as DNA, the CDR3 is TGTGCCAGCAGCTTGGGGGCCCACCGCGGACTAGCGGGAGGGCCGGATAAAAACATTCAGTACTTC. It encodes CASSLGAHRGLAGGPDKNIQYF. The variable domain in full, with the rest retrieved from reference TRBV5-6 and TRBJ2-4, is DAGVTQSPTHLIKTRGQQVTLRCSPKSGHDTVSWYQQALGQGPQFIFQYYEEEERQRGNFPDRFSGHQFPNYSSELNVNALLLGDSALYLCASSLGAHRGLAGGPDKNIQYFGAGTRLSVL.

This clonotype has more than one count but fewer than ten. This chain links TRBV3-1 with TRBJ2-7; D is possibly TRBD2 (7 bases). V lost 7 bases and J lost 5, with 12 bases in between. The CDR3 sequence is 12 residues long. Germline V lookup: CDR1 LGHDT, CDR2 YNNKEL (reference sequence). The CDR3 DNA is TGTGCCAGCAAGGGGGGGGAGCACGAGCAGTACTTC. Its translation is CASKGGEHEQYF.

CDR3 coding DNA: TGTGCCAGCAGCAACTTTGGCAGCGGGATCGGCCATGAGCAGTTCTTC. Its translation: CASSNFGSGIGHEQFF. V and J are TRBV14 and TRBJ2-1; 7 nucleotides line up with TRBD2. Germline V lookup: CDR1 SGHDN, CDR2 FVKESK. V shed 5 bases and J 8 bases; nucleotides not matched to a gene: 15. This CDR3 has 16 amino acids.

This clonotype was seen ten or more times. This chain links TRBV7-9 with TRBJ1-6; D possibly corresponds to TRBD1 (6 bases). With 5 bases removed from V and 0 bases from J, the gap between germline ends came to 20 bases. CDR1 SEHNR and CDR2 FQNEAQ come from the germline V gene (reference sequence). CDR3 length: 19 residues. The CDR3 here is CASSHNPEWGHSYNSPLHF. DNA of the CDR3: TGTGCCAGCAGCCATAACCCAGAGTGGGGACACTCCTATAATTCACCCCTCCACTTT.

This clonotype was recorded many times. The chain uses TRBV7-8 and TRBJ2-1, with D possibly matching TRBD1 (6 bases). The CDR3 covers 13 residues. CDR1 is SGHVS, CDR2 FQNEAQ, per germline. V was shortened by 5 bases and J by 4 bases, with 9 bases between the two germline ends. The CDR3 loop reads CASSATGYNEQFF. The CDR3 region has the DNA TGTGCCAGCAGCGCCACAGGGTACAATGAGCAGTTCTTC.

This clonotype was found a few times. CDR3 coding DNA: TGTGCCAGCAGAGACTCCGGGACTAGCGGGAACTACGAGCAGTACTTC. Translation: CASRDSGTSGNYEQYF. The J gene is TRBJ2-7, the V gene TRBV25-1, with 13 bases identical to TRBD2. The germline V gene encodes CDR1 MGHDK and CDR2 SYGVNS. This CDR3 region has 16 residues. V lost 6 bases and J lost 3; bases outside the gene matches: 8.

The CDR3 sequence is CASSLSPAISYEQYF. Here the CDR3 DNA reads TGTGCCAGCAGCTTATCCCCTGCGATCTCCTACGAGCAGTACTTC. V gene TRBV7-2 combines with J gene TRBJ2-7; unclear D gene. Trimming stripped 2 bases from V and 0 bases from J, with 11 bases between. The CDR3 totals 15 residues. Germline V gene sequence: CDR1 SGHTA, CDR2 FQGNSA.

The chain links TRBV6-5 to TRBJ2-2, with D unresolved. The CDR3 length is 12 residues. CDR1 MNHEY and CDR2 SVGAGI come from the germline V gene. The germline V and J ends were trimmed by 7 bases and 5 bases, with 8 bases remaining between them. The CDR3 sequence is CASITSTGELFF. The CDR3 coding sequence is TGTGCCAGCATCACCTCGACCGGGGAGCTGTTTTTT.

The chain employs TRBV18 and TRBJ2-1, with TRBD2 as a possible D gene (5 bases). Trimming took off 3 bases at V and 7 bases at J, with 22 bases between the two ends. CDR1 and CDR2 from the germline V gene are KGHSH and LQKENI. The CDR3 covers 17 residues. In DNA, the CDR3 is TGTGCCAGCTCACCTACAAACGGCGCGGCTAGAGGGAATGAGCAGTTCTTC. This codes for CASSPTNGAARGNEQFF.